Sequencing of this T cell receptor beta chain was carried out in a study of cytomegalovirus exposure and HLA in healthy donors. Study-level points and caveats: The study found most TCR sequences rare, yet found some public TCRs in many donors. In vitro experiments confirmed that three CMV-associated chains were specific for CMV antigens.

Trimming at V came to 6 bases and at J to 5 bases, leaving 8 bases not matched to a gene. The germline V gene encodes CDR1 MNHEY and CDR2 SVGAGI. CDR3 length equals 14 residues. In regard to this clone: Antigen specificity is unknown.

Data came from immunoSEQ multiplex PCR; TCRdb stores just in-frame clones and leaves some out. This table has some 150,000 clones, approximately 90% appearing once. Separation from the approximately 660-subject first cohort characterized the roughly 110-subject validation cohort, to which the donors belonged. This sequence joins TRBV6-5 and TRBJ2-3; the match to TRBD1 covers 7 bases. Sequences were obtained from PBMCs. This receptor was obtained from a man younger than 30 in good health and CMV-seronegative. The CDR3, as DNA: TGTGCCAGCAGACCGACAGGGTATGGAGATACGCAGTATTTT. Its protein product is CASRPTGYGDTQYF.